This T cell receptor beta chain was sequenced for a study of T cell responses to AZD1222 COVID-19 vaccine. Sequencing used immunoSEQ multiplex PCR; TCRdb keeps in-frame clones, though not all of them. Of 130,000 or so clones in the sample, 85% to 95% were seen once. Material: peripheral blood, obtained on day 0 of AZD1222 vaccination. The TCR comes from an adult in good health.

The CDR3 DNA reads as TGTGCCAGCAGCCCGGGACTTGATGAGCAGTTCTTC. Encoded protein: CASSPGLDEQFF. The chain joins TRBV7-9 to TRBJ2-1; D perhaps matches TRBD2 (6 bases). V lost 5 bases to trimming and J lost 8 bases, with 10 bases between them. Looked up from germline, CDR1 is SEHNR and CDR2 is FQNEAQ (reference sequence). CDR3 length: 12 residues.